The clone carrying this TCR beta chain was picked up one time. The entry originates in a study of control samples from healthy donors and cancer patients. CDR3 length: 14 residues. Germline-derived CDR1 and CDR2 are KGHSH and LQKENI. V lost 4 bases and J lost 0, with 7 bases in between. Assay: immunoSEQ multiplex PCR; the TCRdb copy retains only in-frame clones and omits some. This sample has just under 150,000 clones; around 92% occur once, and the top ten carry 3% to 4%. J is TRBJ1-3 and V is TRBV18; no firm D call. This TCR was recovered from a man younger than 45 in good health. Sample: blood. The CDR3 reads CASSQQSSGNTIYF. The CDR3 DNA reads as TGTGCCAGCTCACAACAGAGCTCTGGAAACACCATATATTTT.